This TCR beta chain was found in a study of identical twins (dated by TCRdb to about 2016). Some background on the complete study: The study deep-sequenced TCR alpha and beta repertoires from monozygotic twins, unrelated adults of various ages and cord blood to test whether fetal clonotypes persist. Replicate twin experiments were performed at different times using different library preparation protocols to rule out contamination.

This clonotype was detected only a few times. The target of this receptor is not known. No base quality values were provided; no much bigger clone lies one nucleotide off. Trimming accounts for 5 bases at V and 6 bases at J, while the number of junction bases matched to no gene is 9. The cysteine opens and the phenylalanine closes a CDR3 of 14 amino acids. Kept here is only the CDR3 DNA, which spans 42 bases and is read in frame from base 1. All donors were healthy Caucasians. Three pairs of female monozygotic twins, all aged roughly 18 to 30 years, made up the twin cohort. CD4+ and CD8+ T cell populations were isolated with positive isolation kits from Invitrogen. The library was built by means of 5' RACE. Sequencing relied on an Illumina HiSeq 2000. Template switching introduced a universal primer binding site; the final cDNA contained a unique molecular identifier, enabling accurate counting of TCR cDNA molecules. First-strand cDNA for TCR alpha and beta chains was synthesized from specific primers in the conserved constant-segment region. Each cDNA library was double barcoded, with a SMART-Mk sample barcode plus Illumina barcodes, to control for contamination. TruSeq adapter sequences, together with Illumina sample barcodes, were added in two successive PCR steps. Sequencing of the TCR alpha and beta cDNA libraries was done on the Illumina HiSeq platform using custom primers. As for the authors' bioinformatics: MiGEC was used to process raw reads and extract unique molecular identifiers, and MiXCR was used to find CDR3 positions. Recombination models were inferred per individual with the repgenHMM and IGoR tools using an EM algorithm. Shared clonotypes were analyzed with the tcR package in R, and sharing was normalized by the product of cloneset sizes. To study raw recombination free of thymic and clonal selection effects, out-of-frame nonproductive sequences were analyzed. Clones were called with MiXCR by TCRdb after fastp trimmed the public reads at Q25, and only in-frame beta chains were retained. Rows matching on CDR3 protein sequence are summarized as one entry with the most common DNA and genes. The V and J calls here are based on TCRdb, not the publication. The sample yields about 190,000 distinct CDR3 sequences; approximately 15% were counted once. The top ten hold around two fifths of the sample.

The study at large found these results: In monozygotic twins, out-of-frame TCR alpha sharing was systematically underestimated by recombination models, although the models agreed with sharing between unrelated individuals. Because the same donors could not be followed over many years, conclusions were based on cross-sectional statistical analysis. Invariant T cells such as MAIT and iNKT could partly confound zero-insertion analyses, although diverse VJ usage argued against such confounding for most clonotypes. Excess twin sharing in beta out-of-frame sequences was weaker because fewer shared sequences lowered the signal-to-noise ratio. Out-of-frame TCR alpha sequences shared between twins showed an excess of low generation-probability sequences compared with coincidental sharing between unrelated individuals. Abundant cord blood beta clonotypes carried fewer insertions; young adult naive repertoires showed a weaker similar trend, while memory repertoires showed none.

The data were also submitted as part of a second study, on T cells expressing NK-cell markers. As noted in the second study: TCR beta-chain repertoires were profiled in sorted CD3+CD56+NKG2C+, CD3+CD56+NKG2C- and CD3+CD56-NKG2C+ T-cell subsets from several donors. Of the eight sequenced donors, seven were found to be HCMV-seropositive and one was found to be HCMV-seronegative. In several experiments an anti-gammadeltaTCR antibody was added to restrict sorting to alphabetaTCR-expressing T cells. In a handful of donors, the dominant CD3+CD56+NKG2C+ clonotypes were among the top 10 CD8+ clonotypes and accounted for about 1.0-7.5% of CD8+ T cells. Those dominant clonotypes were again the most abundant among CD3+CD56-NKG2C+ cells in a handful of donors, at about 28.3-65%. Whether the expanded NKG2C-expressing T cell clones were specific for HCMV antigens remained unclear. The study sequenced eight donors, all healthy volunteers chosen at random: three men and five women. HCMV-specific IgG was detected in serum with a commercial ELISA kit to determine HCMV serostatus. Reads were demultiplexed and grouped by UMI with MIGEC, and clonotypes were assembled and quantified with MiTCR. To exclude erroneous sequences, only TCR cDNA sequences supported by at least two reads were retained. The tcR package was used for downstream repertoire analysis, and clonotypes were matched between fractions using CDR3 nucleotide sequence together with V segment. VDJmatch was used to annotate antigen specificity against VDJdb, with one amino acid substitution allowed in CDR3.

Sequencing was done on a sample of CD8+ T cells sorted from blood. This sequence uses TRBV12-3 or TRBV12-4 and TRBJ1-1; 7 central nucleotides agree with TRBD1. The receptor was isolated from a woman between 18 and 30 years old in good health. Here is the DNA: TGTGCCAGCAGTCACACGAACAGGGGACCTGAAGCTTTCTTT. This sequence encodes CASSHTNRGPEAFF.